This T cell receptor beta chain was captured by sequencing in a study of Ad26.COV2.S vaccination and SARS-CoV-2 variants. Concerning this clone itself: What it binds is not known. The sample holds other DNA sequences that translate to the same CDR3.

Specified treatment: about 20 received Ad26.COV2.S at low or high dose, single or two shots; several received placebo; per-sample allocation not given. Samples came from day 63 after the first vaccine or placebo injection. Study-wide results and limits: Non-spike TCR breadth was similar in vaccine and placebo recipients.

Here immunoSEQ multiplex PCR was the method, and the copy in TCRdb shows in-frame clones only, minus some. The sample yields some 480,000 clones, around 88% seen once. This clonotype was obtained from a person aged 18-60 years who received the Ad26.COV2.S COVID-19 vaccine or a placebo. This specimen consisted of peripheral blood, obtained in a trial of Ad26.COV2.S vaccine versus placebo.

CDR3 coding DNA: TGTGCCAGCTCTCCCTCAGGGAACACTGAAGCTTTCTTT. It codes for CASSPSGNTEAFF. V is TRBV18 and J is TRBJ1-1; unclear D gene. The germline CDR1 and CDR2 sequences are KGHSH and LQKENI. Trimming took off 6 bases at V and 1 base at J, with 9 bases between the two ends. The CDR3 spans 13 residues.